One and the same sample provided the 9 T cell receptor beta chains below, sequenced in a study of blood T cells in healthy people across ages. Primers used in a second PCR of about 7 to 11 cycles were a sample-barcoded 5' primer and a J-beta primer mix. MiXCR was run by TCRdb on the 5' RACE reads, yielding one entry per CDR3 protein. Among 1,300,000 or so distinct CDR3 sequences listed, approximately 59% were seen once. The source material was blood. The receptor source for this set is a man aged 18 to 30 in good health.

This chain uses TRBV30 with TRBJ2-7; the D is unclear. In germline, CDR1 is GTSNPN, CDR2 SVGIG (reference sequence). V shed 2 bases and J shed 0 bases, with 14 bases lying between them. This CDR3 is 15 amino acids long. The CDR3, as DNA: TGTGCCTGGAGTCCCAACAAGGGCAGCTCCTACGAGCAGTACTTC. Translation gives CAWSPNKGSSYEQYF.

This clonotype was counted a few times. The gene calls are TRBV6-5 and TRBJ2-3; no reliable D call. The V gene's germline CDR1 is MNHEY and CDR2 SVGAGI. V was clipped by 2 bases and J by 0 bases, with 9 bases between them. CDR3 length: 15 residues. For the CDR3, the DNA is TGTGCCAGCAGTTACCGTGGAGCGAGCACAGATACGCAGTATTTT. Its protein is CASSYRGASTDTQYF.

The rearrangement joins TRBV2 to TRBJ2-1; D gene ambiguous. Germline assignment: CDR1 SNHLY and CDR2 FYNNEI. The CDR3 is 15 residues long. V lost 4 bases, J lost 6 bases, and 16 bases lay in between. CDR3 sequence reads: CASSARTSVLNEQFF. CDR3 sequence (DNA): TGTGCCAGCAGTGCTCGGACGTCTGTTCTCAATGAGCAGTTCTTC.

V gene TRBV12-3 or TRBV12-4 combines with J gene TRBJ2-5, with 7 bases that match TRBD2. The CDR3 sequence is 16 residues long. Trimming at V came to 5 bases and at J to 2 bases, leaving 11 bases not matched to a gene. CDR3 sequence reads: CASSLPSGGNQETQYF. DNA for the CDR3: TGTGCCAGCAGTCTCCCTAGCGGAGGGAATCAAGAGACCCAGTACTTC.

This clonotype has just one count. The J gene is TRBJ1-2, the V gene TRBV5-1; D is perhaps TRBD1 (6 bases). Germline V gene data show CDR1 as SGHRS and CDR2 as YFSETQ. CDR3 length equals 18 residues. The V gene lost 5 bases and the J gene lost 1 base, with 24 bases spanning the gap. This CDR3 is CASRLGPSWTVLNYGYTF. DNA for the CDR3: TGCGCCAGCAGGCTGGGCCCTAGTTGGACAGTCCTTAACTATGGCTACACCTTC.

The CDR3 sequence: CSAQLGTDTQYF. DNA of the CDR3: TGCAGTGCCCAACTGGGCACAGATACGCAGTATTTT. This chain joins TRBV20-1 and TRBJ2-3; D gene unclear. The V and J ends lost 6 bases and 1 base respectively, with 8 bases between them. The CDR3 runs to 12 residues. From germline, CDR1 is DFQATT and CDR2 SNEGSKA (reference sequence).

This clonotype was recorded only once. This chain uses TRBV6-5 with TRBJ2-3; D possibly corresponds to TRBD2 (5 bases). Germline V lookup: CDR1 MNHEY, CDR2 SVGAGI. Trimming cost V 6 bases and J 9 bases, with 19 bases left between them. This CDR3 contains 14 residues. The CDR3 loop reads CASRPLASKETQYF. CDR3 DNA sequence: TGTGCCAGCAGACCCCTAGCTTCGAAAGAGACGCAGTATTTT.

The chain is built from TRBV29-1 and TRBJ1-2; D perhaps matches TRBD1 (6 bases). Germline V lookup: CDR1 SQVTM, CDR2 ANQGSEA. V was cut by 6 bases and J by 8 bases, with 13 bases left in between. This CDR3 comprises 11 residues. CDR3 amino acids: CSVQGPRGYTF. The CDR3 DNA follows: TGCAGCGTACAGGGACCAAGAGGCTACACCTTC.

This chain joins TRBV2 and TRBJ2-7; D remains ambiguous. V was trimmed by 6 bases and J by 11 bases, leaving 14 bases between them. This CDR3 is 11 amino acids long. The germline V gene has CDR1 SNHLY and CDR2 FYNNEI. The CDR3 DNA sequence: TGTGCCAGCAGCCTTCAAGGTCCGAAGTACTTC. As protein: CASSLQGPKYF.